This record concerns one TCR beta chain sequence. The sample is drawn from a study of Ad26.COV2.S vaccination and SARS-CoV-2 variants. On the study more broadly: The study gave Ad26.COV2.S intramuscularly, once or twice 56 days apart.

Measured with immunoSEQ multiplex PCR; TCRdb has only the in-frame clones, and not every one. The table includes about 460,000 clones, roughly nine tenths detected once. Deletions cut 0 bases from V and 1 base from J, with 12 bases between. The CDR3 extends over 15 amino acids. Germline lookup yields CDR1 GTSNPN and CDR2 SVGIG (reference sequence). Regarding treatment: about 20 received Ad26.COV2.S at low or high dose, single or two shots; a few received placebo; per-sample allocation not given. Samples analyzed were those drawn on day 63 after the first vaccine or placebo injection. In Boston, the donor was an adult between 18-55 years of age.

The chain combines TRBV30 with TRBJ1-1; possibly TRBD1 for D (5 bases). Here the sequenced sample was peripheral blood, taken in a trial of Ad26.COV2.S vaccine versus placebo. The sequence was obtained from a person aged 18-65 years who received the Ad26.COV2.S COVID-19 vaccine or a placebo. The CDR3 coding sequence is TGTGCCTGGAGTGTATTGGGGACGGGGAACACTGAAGCTTTCTTT. As protein: CAWSVLGTGNTEAFF.